The 8 T cell receptor beta chains below all came from one sample that was sequenced in a study of blood T cell repertoires in COVID-19. Method: immunoSEQ multiplex PCR; TCRdb's copy keeps in-frame clones and lacks some. Here the sample spans about 200,000 clones, 75% to 90% being singletons. The sequencing sample was made of peripheral blood. The receptors derive from a man aged 40-49 years with acute or convalescent COVID-19.

The J gene is TRBJ2-7, the V gene TRBV3-1 (or the pseudogene TRBV3-2), with 7 bases that match TRBD2. Germline V gene data show CDR1 as LGHDT and CDR2 as YNNKEL (reference sequence). With V trimmed by 0 bases and J by 5 bases, 7 bases remained unmatched. The CDR3 spans 15 residues. CDR3 region: CASSQDGGVGNEQYF. In DNA, the CDR3 is TGTGCCAGCAGCCAAGATGGGGGGGTAGGTAACGAGCAGTACTTC.

V and J are TRBV19 and TRBJ1-5; possible D gene TRBD1, 5 bases. Per the germline V gene, CDR1 is LNHDA and CDR2 is SQIVND (reference sequence). Trimming cost V 4 bases and J 0 bases, with 10 bases left between them. This CDR3 has 15 amino acids. CDR3 nucleotide sequence: TGTGCCAGTAGTACACAGGTTAATAGCAATCAGCCCCAGCATTTT. As protein: CASSTQVNSNQPQHF.

V gene TRBV19 combines with J gene TRBJ1-1; no clear D gene. V lost 7 bases to trimming and J lost 5 bases, with 14 bases between them. The CDR3 spans 13 residues. Per germline, CDR1 LNHDA and CDR2 SQIVND (reference sequence). The CDR3, as DNA: TGTGCCAGTACCCCCAGAGGGCGAACTGAAGCTTTCTTT. It encodes CASTPRGRTEAFF.

The chain links TRBV29-1 to TRBJ1-1; D may be TRBD1 (5 bases). The germline CDR1 and CDR2 sequences are SQVTM and ANQGSEA. V was clipped by 6 bases and J by 5 bases, with 16 bases between them. This CDR3 contains 13 residues. This CDR3 is CSVLTESGTEAFF. The CDR3 bases are TGCAGCGTATTAACCGAGTCAGGGACTGAAGCTTTCTTT.

This chain connects TRBV11-2 to TRBJ2-7; 14 bases map to TRBD2. The length of the CDR3 is 15 residues. J gave up 3 bases and V 5 bases, and 3 bases lay outside the gene matches. Germline CDR1 is SGHAT and CDR2 is FQNNGV. The CDR3 region is CASSPGTSGGYEQYF. Written as DNA, the CDR3 is TGTGCCAGCAGCCCCGGGACTAGCGGGGGCTACGAGCAGTACTTC.

The J gene is TRBJ2-1, the V gene TRBV7-8; 7 nucleotides align to TRBD2. Trimming cost V 5 bases and J 6 bases; bases outside gene matches: 4. CDR3 length: 13 amino acids. Germline V gene sequence: CDR1 SGHVS, CDR2 FQNEAQ. The chain's CDR3 is CASSGGVVNEQFF. The CDR3 DNA reads as TGTGCCAGCAGCGGGGGGGTCGTCAATGAGCAGTTCTTC.

J is TRBJ2-2 and V is TRBV3-1 (or the pseudogene TRBV3-2); 8 nucleotides match TRBD1. Unmatched junction bases numbered 9, after V lost 3 bases and J lost 6 bases. The CDR3 has 16 amino acids. Per germline, CDR1 LGHDT and CDR2 YNNKEL (reference sequence). CDR3 sequence: CASSQTRDRSAGELFF. The CDR3 region has the DNA TGTGCCAGCAGCCAGACCCGGGACAGGTCTGCCGGGGAGCTGTTTTTT.

V usage is TRBV19 and J usage is TRBJ1-3; 7 nucleotides agree with TRBD1. The J segment lost 1 base and the V segment lost 6 bases, leaving 6 bases of the junction unmatched. The CDR3 totals 15 residues. CDR1 is LNHDA, CDR2 SQIVND, per germline (reference sequence). In nucleotides, the CDR3 is TGTGCCAGTAGCCCACAGGGGATGTCTGGAAACACCATATATTTT. Its translation is CASSPQGMSGNTIYF.